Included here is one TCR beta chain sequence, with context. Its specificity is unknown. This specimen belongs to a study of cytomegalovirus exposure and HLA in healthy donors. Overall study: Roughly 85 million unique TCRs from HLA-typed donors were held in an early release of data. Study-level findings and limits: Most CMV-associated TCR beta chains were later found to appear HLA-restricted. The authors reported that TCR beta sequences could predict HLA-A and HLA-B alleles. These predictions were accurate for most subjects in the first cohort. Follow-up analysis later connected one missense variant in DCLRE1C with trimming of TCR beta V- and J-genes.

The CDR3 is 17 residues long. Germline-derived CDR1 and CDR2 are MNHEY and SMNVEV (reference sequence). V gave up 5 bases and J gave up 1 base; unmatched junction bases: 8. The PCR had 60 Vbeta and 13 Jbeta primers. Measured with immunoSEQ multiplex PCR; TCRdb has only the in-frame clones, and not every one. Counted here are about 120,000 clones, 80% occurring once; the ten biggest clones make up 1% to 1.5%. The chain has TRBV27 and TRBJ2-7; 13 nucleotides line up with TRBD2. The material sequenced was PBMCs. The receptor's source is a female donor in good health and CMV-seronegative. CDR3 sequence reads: CASSPRTSGGLSYEQYF. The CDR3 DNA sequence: TGTGCCAGCAGTCCCCGGACTAGCGGGGGACTATCCTACGAGCAGTACTTC.